One sample yielded the 32 T cell receptor beta chains listed below, sequenced in a study of cytomegalovirus exposure and HLA in healthy donors. Primers: 60 Vbeta forward and 13 Jbeta reverse. TCRdb keeps only in-frame clones here, not all; method: immunoSEQ multiplex PCR. Of 100,000 or so clones listed, around 82% are singletons. Sequenced sample: PBMCs. The receptors shown here come from a middle-aged man in good health and CMV-seropositive.

CDR3 protein: CASGTLAGGLETQYF. The CDR3, as DNA: TGTGCCAGCGGCACACTAGCGGGAGGGCTAGAGACCCAGTACTTC. This chain links TRBV25-1 with TRBJ2-5; 13 bases fit TRBD2. CDR1 and CDR2 (germline): MGHDK, SYGVNS. With 8 bases clipped from V and 4 bases from J, the junction kept 7 bases outside the gene matches. CDR3 length: 15 residues.

This clone was picked up a small number of times. The chain couples TRBV5-4 to TRBJ2-6; TRBD1 might be the D (6 bases). Germline CDR1 and CDR2: SGHNT and YYREEE (reference sequence). The V and J ends lost 0 bases and 0 bases respectively, with 13 bases between them. This CDR3 comprises 18 residues. This CDR3 reads CASSLGTAPTSGANVLTF. CDR3 nucleotide sequence: TGTGCCAGCAGCTTGGGGACAGCCCCGACCTCTGGGGCCAACGTCCTGACTTTC.

The rearrangement links TRBV28 to TRBJ2-5, with 7 positions matching TRBD1. The ends lost 6 bases at V and 7 bases at J; junction bases unmatched: 11. Germline V gives CDR1 MDHEN, CDR2 SYDVKM. The CDR3 runs 14 residues. In DNA form, the CDR3 reads TGTGCCAGCAGCCTGGCGGCAGGGGGACGGACCCAGTACTTC. Translated, it gives CASSLAAGGRTQYF.

V is TRBV5-8 and J is TRBJ1-2; 8 bases match TRBD1. V shed 1 base and J 5 bases; nucleotides not matched to a gene: 7. Germline loops: CDR1 SGHTS, CDR2 YDEGEE. CDR3 length equals 15 residues. Here the CDR3 DNA reads TGTGCCAGCAGCTTGATTCGACAGGGGTTGTATGGCTACACCTTC. Encoded protein: CASSLIRQGLYGYTF.

The V and J genes are TRBV10-3 and TRBJ1-5; D is undetermined. Germline loops: CDR1 ENHRY, CDR2 SYGVKD. The CDR3 is made up of 15 amino acids. Trimming removed 4 bases at V and 9 bases at J, with 19 bases between. The CDR3 loop reads CAISGAGPEAGPQHF. The CDR3 DNA follows: TGTGCCATCAGTGGCGCCGGGCCCGAGGCGGGGCCCCAGCATTTT.

The chain carries TRBV7-9 and TRBJ1-1; D perhaps matches TRBD1 (6 bases). The CDR3 runs 16 residues. The V gene's germline CDR1 is SEHNR and CDR2 FQNEAQ (reference sequence). Trimming stripped 3 bases from V and 5 bases from J, with 19 bases between. The CDR3 bases are TGTGCCAGCAGCTTGGGGGCAGGGAGAGTGACGACTGAAGCTTTCTTT. Its protein product is CASSLGAGRVTTEAFF.

This clone appeared a few times. The chain recombines TRBV6-6 with TRBJ1-1; D gene unclear. CDR3 length: 13 residues. Germline-derived CDR1 and CDR2 are MNHNY and SVGAGI (reference sequence). V dropped 6 bases and J dropped 0 bases, with 8 bases sitting between them. The CDR3: CASRFTMNTEAFF. DNA for the CDR3: TGTGCCAGCAGGTTTACTATGAACACTGAAGCTTTCTTT.

The V gene is TRBV5-1, the J gene TRBJ1-3, with 7 bases matching TRBD1. V was pared by 7 bases and J by 2 bases, with 6 bases of the junction left unmatched. This CDR3 contains 14 residues. Germline CDR1 SGHRS, CDR2 YFSETQ. The CDR3 here is CASQGGSTGNTIYF. In DNA form, the CDR3 reads TGCGCCAGCCAAGGGGGCTCCACTGGAAACACCATATATTTT.

This chain connects TRBV7-6 to TRBJ2-2; 10 bases agree with TRBD1. This CDR3 contains 14 residues. Germline CDR1 SGHVS, CDR2 FNYEAQ. V lost 9 bases to trimming and J lost 1 base; unmatched junction nucleotides: 2. CDR3 sequence: CASRDRGNTGELFF. Here the CDR3 DNA reads TGTGCCAGTAGGGACAGGGGGAACACCGGGGAGCTGTTTTTT.

The chain recombines TRBV6-1 with TRBJ2-5, with a possible D match to TRBD1 (6 bases). The V end was cut by 6 bases, the J end by 5 bases, with 13 bases between. The CDR3 runs 13 residues. CDR1 is MNHNS and CDR2 is SASEGT in the germline V gene. In DNA form, the CDR3 reads TGTGCCAGCAGCCCCACAGGGTCGGAGACCCAGTACTTC. Translated: CASSPTGSETQYF.

Details on this clone: At one end the junction does not follow the germline gene, possibly because of a read error. The chain joins TRBV18 to TRBJ2-6; TRBD1 matches 8 bases. CDR3 length: 17 amino acids. CDR1 is KGHSH, CDR2 LQKENI, per germline. CDR3 sequence reads: CASSPSTGASGANGLTF. The CDR3 nucleotides read TGTGCCAGCTCACCATCGACAGGGGCGTCGGGGGCCAACGGCCTGACTTTC.

The V and J genes are TRBV19 and TRBJ1-2; D gene uncertain. The CDR3 spans 14 residues. CDR1 is LNHDA and CDR2 is SQIVND in the germline V gene (reference sequence). V lost 6 bases to trimming and J lost 2 bases, with 13 bases between them. CDR3 in amino acids: CASSAGLKNYGYTF. CDR3 DNA sequence: TGTGCCAGTAGCGCAGGACTTAAGAACTATGGCTACACCTTC.

This clone was seen a single time. The chain combines TRBV9 with TRBJ1-3; no clear D gene. The length of the CDR3 is 14 residues. Germline values: CDR1 SGDLS, CDR2 YYNGEE. V was pared by 0 bases and J by 0 bases, with 4 bases between. The CDR3 sequence: CASSVGSSGNTIYF. The CDR3 region has the DNA TGTGCCAGCAGCGTAGGGAGCTCTGGAAACACCATATATTTT.

This chain links TRBV6-1 with TRBJ1-2; D may be TRBD1 (5 bases). CDR1 and CDR2 from the germline V gene are MNHNS and SASEGT. CDR3 size: 13 residues. The V end was cut by 0 bases, the J end by 6 bases, with 8 bases between. The CDR3 region has the DNA TGTGCCAGCAGTGAAGCAGGGGTCGATGGCTACACCTTC. Encoded protein: CASSEAGVDGYTF.

CDR3 sequence reads: CASSLKQNIQYF. In DNA, the CDR3 is TGTGCCAGCAGTTTGAAGCAAAACATTCAGTACTTC. The rearrangement links TRBV28 to TRBJ2-4; no firm D call. CDR3 size: 12 residues. Trimming shortened V by 3 bases and J by 5 bases, and 5 bases separated the two germline ends. Germline values: CDR1 MDHEN, CDR2 SYDVKM.

The V call is TRBV28, the J call TRBJ1-4, with 10 bases fitting TRBD1. Germline V CDR1 and CDR2: MDHEN, SYDVKM. V lost 4 bases to trimming and J lost 8 bases; unmatched junction nucleotides: 7. This CDR3 is 15 amino acids long. The CDR3 nucleotides are TGTGCCAGCAGTTCTTACCGGGACAGGGGCGAAAAACTGTTTTTT. It is translated as CASSSYRDRGEKLFF.

This chain uses TRBV6-5 with TRBJ1-1, with D possibly TRBD1 on 6 matching bases. This CDR3 is built from 14 residues. Between the trimmed V and J ends, which lost 0 bases and 13 bases, there was a span of 18 bases. The germline gives CDR1 MNHEY, CDR2 SVGAGI. The CDR3 DNA reads as TGTGCCAGCAGTTACTCGAACAGGGTAGATTTTGTTTTCTTT. It specifies CASSYSNRVDFVFF.

The gene calls are TRBV2 and TRBJ1-1; D is unclear. CDR1 and CDR2 from the germline V gene are SNHLY and FYNNEI. The V end was cut by 4 bases, the J end by 1 base, with 10 bases between. The CDR3 runs to 14 residues. CDR3 sequence reads: CASSVPGGNTEAFF. The CDR3 DNA follows: TGTGCCAGCAGTGTCCCGGGAGGGAACACTGAAGCTTTCTTT.

This sequence joins TRBV29-1 and TRBJ2-5, with 9 bases fitting TRBD2. The J call may be wrong; the DNA end is better matched by TRBJ2-7. Germline V gives CDR1 SQVTM, CDR2 ANQGSEA. CDR3 length: 13 residues. Here the CDR3 DNA reads TGCAGCGTTGAACGCGGGGGGGGCTACGAGCAGTACTTC. Protein product: CSVERGGGYEQYF.

The J gene is TRBJ2-7, the V gene TRBV4-3; D is uncertain. The CDR3 sequence is 16 residues long. Trimming removed 1 base at V and 5 bases at J, with 18 bases between. The germline V gene has CDR1 LGHNA and CDR2 YSLEER. CDR3 sequence: CASSQVNLVVFDEQYF. In nucleotides, the CDR3 is TGCGCCAGCAGCCAAGTAAACCTAGTGGTGTTTGACGAGCAGTACTTC.

This chain links TRBV4-1 with TRBJ1-1; a possible D gene is TRBD1 (5 bases). Trimming pared 3 bases from V and 5 bases from J, leaving 13 bases between. The germline CDR1 and CDR2 sequences are MGHRA and YSYEKL. The CDR3 has 14 residues. CDR3 in amino acids: CASSHRDSITEAFF. The DNA of the CDR3 is TGCGCCAGCAGCCATCGTGACAGCATAACTGAAGCTTTCTTT.

This clone showed up just once. The gene calls are TRBV7-2 and TRBJ2-7; the match to TRBD1 covers 11 bases. Germline CDR1 and CDR2: SGHTA and FQGNSA. The CDR3 loop spans 14 amino acids. The junction had 2 bases not matched to a gene; V was cut back by 1 base and J by 6 bases. Written as DNA, the CDR3 is TGTGCCAGCAGCTTAGTTGGGACAGGGGGCGAGCAGTACTTC. As protein: CASSLVGTGGEQYF.

This chain links TRBV7-8 with TRBJ2-5; 9 nucleotides agree with TRBD1. This CDR3 is 15 amino acids long. With 5 bases clipped from V and 3 bases from J, the junction kept 7 bases outside the gene matches. Germline CDR1 SGHVS, CDR2 FQNEAQ. The CDR3 DNA is TGTGCCAGCAGCAACCGGGACAGGGTGGAAGAGACCCAGTACTTC. Encoded protein: CASSNRDRVEETQYF.

This sequence joins TRBV28 and TRBJ1-6, with a possible D match to TRBD1 (6 bases). Germline V CDR1 and CDR2: MDHEN, SYDVKM. The germline V and J ends were trimmed by 4 bases and 9 bases, with 16 bases remaining between them. The CDR3 runs 15 residues. CDR3 sequence (DNA): TGTGCCAGCAGTTCGCAGAAAGGGGGTGGTTCACCCCTCCACTTT. This sequence encodes CASSSQKGGGSPLHF.

The chain combines TRBV6-5 with TRBJ2-5; D is possibly TRBD2 (6 bases). The germline V and J ends were trimmed by 6 bases and 9 bases, with 20 bases remaining between them. This CDR3 comprises 14 residues. Germline V gives CDR1 MNHEY, CDR2 SVGAGI. CDR3 in DNA: TGTGCCAGCAGCTCAGGACTATTCACCTCGGCCCAGTACTTC. Translation gives CASSSGLFTSAQYF.

This clone has only a few counts. The V and J genes are TRBV19 and TRBJ2-2, with a weak D call TRBD2 (7 bases). CDR3 length equals 15 residues. From germline, CDR1 is LNHDA and CDR2 SQIVND (reference sequence). Trimming removed 6 bases at V and 6 bases at J, with 17 bases between. For the CDR3, the DNA is TGTGCCAGTAGAACTCGAGGGGGGGCGGCCGGGGAGCTGTTTTTT. Its protein is CASRTRGGAAGELFF.

The chain employs TRBV7-6 and TRBJ2-3; no clear D gene. The germline CDR1 and CDR2 sequences are SGHVS and FNYEAQ. The CDR3 totals 14 residues. V lost 2 bases, J lost 4 bases, and 10 bases lay in between. CDR3 loop: CASSLRGLADTQYF. The CDR3 bases are TGTGCCAGCAGCTTACGAGGCCTGGCAGATACGCAGTATTTT.

CDR3 sequence reads: CASSLDGGEGNTGELFF. CDR3 bases: TGTGCCAGCAGTTTAGATGGGGGGGAGGGGAACACCGGGGAGCTGTTTTTT. The chain links TRBV27 to TRBJ2-2; TRBD2 agrees at 7 bases. This CDR3 is 17 amino acids long. Trimming took 2 bases from V and 1 from J; bases not matched to a gene: 7. Per the germline V gene, CDR1 is MNHEY and CDR2 is SMNVEV (reference sequence).

The chain employs TRBV6-1 and TRBJ2-7; the match to TRBD1 covers 7 bases. The CDR3 length is 13 residues. Germline V gives CDR1 MNHNS, CDR2 SASEGT. The J segment lost 5 bases and the V segment lost 6 bases, leaving 7 bases of the junction unmatched. In DNA, the CDR3 is TGTGCCAGCAGACCGCAGGGGGTCGACGAGCAGTACTTC. It encodes CASRPQGVDEQYF.

The genes are TRBV2 and TRBJ2-1; 9 bases are shared with TRBD1. J lost 8 bases, V lost 6 bases, and 2 bases had no gene match. Per germline, CDR1 SNHLY and CDR2 FYNNEI. This CDR3 contains 12 residues. CDR3 in amino acids: CASRDRGDEQFF. The CDR3 DNA sequence: TGTGCCAGCAGGGACAGGGGTGATGAGCAGTTCTTC.

This sequence joins TRBV19 and TRBJ2-1; D perhaps matches TRBD1 (6 bases). Germline CDR1 is LNHDA and CDR2 is SQIVND (reference sequence). V was clipped by 5 bases and J by 8 bases, with 16 bases between them. The CDR3 loop spans 14 amino acids. CDR3 sequence reads: CASSPRRQDDEQFF. The CDR3 coding sequence is TGTGCCAGTAGTCCCCGACGACAGGACGATGAGCAGTTCTTC.

This chain connects TRBV5-8 to TRBJ1-1; TRBD1 agrees at 10 bases. Germline CDR1 and CDR2: SGHTS and YDEGEE. The CDR3 sequence is 15 residues long. Trimming at V came to 4 bases and at J to 3 bases, leaving 6 bases not matched to a gene. This chain's CDR3 is CASSGGQGIDTEAFF. The CDR3 DNA sequence: TGTGCCAGCAGCGGGGGACAGGGGATCGACACTGAAGCTTTCTTT.